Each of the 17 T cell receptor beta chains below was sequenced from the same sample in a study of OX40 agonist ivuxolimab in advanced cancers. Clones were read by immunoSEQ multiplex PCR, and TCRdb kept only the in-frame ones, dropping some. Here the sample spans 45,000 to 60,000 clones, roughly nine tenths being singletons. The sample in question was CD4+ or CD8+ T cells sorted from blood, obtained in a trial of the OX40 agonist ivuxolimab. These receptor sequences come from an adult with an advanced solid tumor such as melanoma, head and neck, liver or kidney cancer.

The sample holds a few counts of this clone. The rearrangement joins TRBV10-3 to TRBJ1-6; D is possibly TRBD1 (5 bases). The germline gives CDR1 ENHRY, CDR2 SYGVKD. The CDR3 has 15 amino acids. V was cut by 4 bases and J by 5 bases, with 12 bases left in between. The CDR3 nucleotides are TGTGCCATCAGTGGGGACGGTCACGATAATTCACCCCTCCACTTT. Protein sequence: CAISGDGHDNSPLHF.

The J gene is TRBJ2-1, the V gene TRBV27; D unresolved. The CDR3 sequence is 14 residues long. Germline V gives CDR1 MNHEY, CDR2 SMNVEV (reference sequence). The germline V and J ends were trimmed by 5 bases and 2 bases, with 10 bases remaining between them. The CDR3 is CASSLLTAYNEQFF. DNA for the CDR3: TGTGCCAGCAGTCTACTCACGGCCTACAATGAGCAGTTCTTC.

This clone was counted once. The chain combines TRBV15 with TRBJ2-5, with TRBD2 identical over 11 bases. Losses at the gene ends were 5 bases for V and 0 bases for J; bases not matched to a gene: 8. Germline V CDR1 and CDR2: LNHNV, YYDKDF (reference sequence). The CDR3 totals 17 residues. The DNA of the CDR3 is TGTGCCACCAGCCCCCCTACTAGCGGGGGTTACCAAGAGACCCAGTACTTC. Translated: CATSPPTSGGYQETQYF. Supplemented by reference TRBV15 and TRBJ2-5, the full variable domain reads DAMVIQNPRYQVTQFGKPVTLSCSQTLNHNVMYWYQQKSSQAPKLLFHYYDKDFNNEADTPDNFQSRRPNTSFCFLDIRSPGLGDTAMYLCATSPPTSGGYQETQYFGPGTRLLVL.

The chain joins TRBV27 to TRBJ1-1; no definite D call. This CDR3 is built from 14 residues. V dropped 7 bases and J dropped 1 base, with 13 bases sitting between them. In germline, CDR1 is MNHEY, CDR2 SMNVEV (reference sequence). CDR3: CASILSGGNTEAFF. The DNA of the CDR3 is TGTGCCAGCATCCTAAGTGGCGGGAACACTGAAGCTTTCTTT.

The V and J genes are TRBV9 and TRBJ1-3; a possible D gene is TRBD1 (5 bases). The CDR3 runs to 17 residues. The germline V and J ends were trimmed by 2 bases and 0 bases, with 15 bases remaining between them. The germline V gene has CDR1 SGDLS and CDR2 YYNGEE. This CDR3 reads CASSVPSGGSSGNTIYF. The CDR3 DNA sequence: TGTGCCAGCAGCGTGCCTTCCGGGGGGAGCTCTGGAAACACCATATATTTT.

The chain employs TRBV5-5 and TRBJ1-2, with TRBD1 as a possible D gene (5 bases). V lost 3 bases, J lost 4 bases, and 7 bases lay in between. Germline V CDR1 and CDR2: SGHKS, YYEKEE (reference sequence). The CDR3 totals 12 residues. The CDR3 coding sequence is TGTGCCAGCAGCTCAGACAGCTATGGCTACACCTTC. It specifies CASSSDSYGYTF.

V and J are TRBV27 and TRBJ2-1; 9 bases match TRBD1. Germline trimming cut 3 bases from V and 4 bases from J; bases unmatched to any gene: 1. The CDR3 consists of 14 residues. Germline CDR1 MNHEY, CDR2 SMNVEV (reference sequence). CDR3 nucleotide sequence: TGTGCCAGCAGTTTGGGACAGGGATACAATGAGCAGTTCTTC. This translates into CASSLGQGYNEQFF.

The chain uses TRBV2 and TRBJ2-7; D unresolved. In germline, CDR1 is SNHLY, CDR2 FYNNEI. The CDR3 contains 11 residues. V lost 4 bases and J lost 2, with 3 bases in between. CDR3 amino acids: CASSAAYEQYF. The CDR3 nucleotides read TGTGCCAGCAGTGCGGCCTACGAGCAGTACTTC.

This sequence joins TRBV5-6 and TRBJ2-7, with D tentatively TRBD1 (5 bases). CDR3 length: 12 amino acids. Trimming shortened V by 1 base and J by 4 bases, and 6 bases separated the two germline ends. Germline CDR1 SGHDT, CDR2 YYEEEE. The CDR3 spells CASSLQGYEQYF. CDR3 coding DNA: TGTGCCAGCAGCTTGCAGGGTTACGAGCAGTACTTC.

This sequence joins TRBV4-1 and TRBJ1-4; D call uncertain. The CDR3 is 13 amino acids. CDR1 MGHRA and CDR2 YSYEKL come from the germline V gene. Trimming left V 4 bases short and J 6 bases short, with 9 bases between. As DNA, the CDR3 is TGCGCCAGCAGCCCGATCGGGGATGAAAAACTGTTTTTT. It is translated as CASSPIGDEKLFF.

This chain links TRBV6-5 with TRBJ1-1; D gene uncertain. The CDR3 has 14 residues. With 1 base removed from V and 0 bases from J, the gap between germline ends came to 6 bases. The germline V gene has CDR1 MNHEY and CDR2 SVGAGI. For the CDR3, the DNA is TGTGCCAGCAGTTACTATCGGGTGAACACTGAAGCTTTCTTT. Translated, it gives CASSYYRVNTEAFF.

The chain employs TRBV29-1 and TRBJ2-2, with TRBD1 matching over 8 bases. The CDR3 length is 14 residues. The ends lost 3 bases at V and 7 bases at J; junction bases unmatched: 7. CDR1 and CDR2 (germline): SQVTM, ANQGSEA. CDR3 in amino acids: CSVDSGQGGGELFF. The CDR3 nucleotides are TGCAGCGTTGACAGCGGACAGGGCGGCGGGGAGCTGTTTTTT.

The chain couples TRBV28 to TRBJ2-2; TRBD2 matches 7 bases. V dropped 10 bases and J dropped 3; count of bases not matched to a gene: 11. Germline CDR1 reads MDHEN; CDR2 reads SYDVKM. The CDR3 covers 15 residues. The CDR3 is CATGPSGTDTGELFF. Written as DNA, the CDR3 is TGTGCCACCGGCCCAAGCGGGACCGACACCGGGGAGCTGTTTTTT.

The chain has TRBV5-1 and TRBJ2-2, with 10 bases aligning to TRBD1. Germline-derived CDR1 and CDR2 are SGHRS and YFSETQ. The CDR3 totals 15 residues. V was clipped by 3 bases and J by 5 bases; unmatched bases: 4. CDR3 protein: CASSSGQGITGELFF. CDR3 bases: TGCGCCAGCAGCTCGGGACAGGGGATAACCGGGGAGCTGTTTTTT.

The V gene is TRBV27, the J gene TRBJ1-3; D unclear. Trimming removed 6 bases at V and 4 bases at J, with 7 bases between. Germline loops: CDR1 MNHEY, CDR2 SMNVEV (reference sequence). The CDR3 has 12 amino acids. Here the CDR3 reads CASSSGGNTIYF. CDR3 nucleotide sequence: TGTGCCAGCAGCAGTGGGGGAAACACCATATATTTT.

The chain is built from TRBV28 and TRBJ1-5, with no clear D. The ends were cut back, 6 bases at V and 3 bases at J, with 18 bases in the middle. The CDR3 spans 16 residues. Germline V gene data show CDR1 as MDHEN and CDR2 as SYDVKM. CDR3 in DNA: TGTGCCAGCAGGCTCTCGCGGGCAGCACTCAATCAGCCCCAGCATTTT. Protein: CASRLSRAALNQPQHF.

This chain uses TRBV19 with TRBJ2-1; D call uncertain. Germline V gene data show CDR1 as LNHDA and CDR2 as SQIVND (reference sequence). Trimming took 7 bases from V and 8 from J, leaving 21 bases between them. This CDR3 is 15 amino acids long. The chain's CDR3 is CASIGYENYRDEQFF. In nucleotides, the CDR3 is TGTGCCAGTATCGGGTATGAGAATTACCGGGATGAGCAGTTCTTC.